This T cell receptor (beta chain) was documented in a study of cytomegalovirus exposure and HLA in healthy donors. On the study more broadly: The 120 validation repertoires and the 666 first-cohort repertoires shared a platform, a later analysis reported.

The method was immunoSEQ multiplex PCR; TCRdb's version includes in-frame clones alone and lacks a portion of them. The sample holds about 160,000 clones, around 90% seen once. General study results and limits: The listing of 150 or so TCR beta chains classed them as cytomegalovirus-associated. Rare sequences made up most TCRs, while some public TCRs were found in many donors.

The CDR3 runs to 18 residues. Trimming took 1 base from V and 4 from J, leaving 17 bases between them. Germline V lookup: CDR1 SGHDN, CDR2 FVKESK. Donors came from a validation cohort of some 130 subjects, distinct from the first 666-subject cohort. Turning to this clone: Its antigen is not identified.

V usage is TRBV14 and J usage is TRBJ2-6; perhaps TRBD1 as D (5 bases). This receptor was taken from a woman between 18 and 30 years old in good health and CMV-seropositive. Sequenced material: PBMCs. The CDR3 DNA sequence: TGTGCCAGCAGCCAAGGGCGGCAGGGTCCTCTCGGGGCCAACGTCCTGACTTTC. This gives the protein CASSQGRQGPLGANVLTF. Using reference TRBV14 and TRBJ2-6 for the parts outside the CDR3, the full variable domain is EAGVTQFPSHSVIEKGQTVTLRCDPISGHDNLYWYRRVMGKEIKFLLHFVKESKQDESGMPNNRFLAERTGGTYSTLKVQPAELEDSGVYFCASSQGRQGPLGANVLTFGAGSRLTVL.